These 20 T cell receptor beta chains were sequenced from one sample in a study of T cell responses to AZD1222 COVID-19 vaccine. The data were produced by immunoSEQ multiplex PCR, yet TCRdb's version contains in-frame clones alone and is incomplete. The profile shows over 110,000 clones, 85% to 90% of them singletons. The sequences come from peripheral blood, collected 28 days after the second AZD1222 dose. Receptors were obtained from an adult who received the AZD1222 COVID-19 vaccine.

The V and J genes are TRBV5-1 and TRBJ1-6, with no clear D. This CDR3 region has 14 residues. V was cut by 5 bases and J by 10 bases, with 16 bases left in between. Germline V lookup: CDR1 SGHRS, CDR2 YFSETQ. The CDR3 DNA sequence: TGCGCCAGCAGATCCGCCCTCTCCCTGTCACCCCTCCACTTT. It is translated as CASRSALSLSPLHF.

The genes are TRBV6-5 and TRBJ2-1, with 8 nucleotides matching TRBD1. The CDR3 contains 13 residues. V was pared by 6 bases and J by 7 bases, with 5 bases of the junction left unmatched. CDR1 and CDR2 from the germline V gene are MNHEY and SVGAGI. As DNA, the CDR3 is TGTGCCAGCAGACGGACAGGGTGGAATGAGCAGTTCTTC. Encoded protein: CASRRTGWNEQFF.

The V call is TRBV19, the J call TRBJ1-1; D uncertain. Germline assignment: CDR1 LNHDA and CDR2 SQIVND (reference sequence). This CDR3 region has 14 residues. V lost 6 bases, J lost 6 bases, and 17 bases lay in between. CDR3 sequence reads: CASSSRGLNAEAFF. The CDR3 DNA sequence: TGTGCCAGTAGCTCCCGAGGGTTAAACGCTGAAGCTTTCTTT. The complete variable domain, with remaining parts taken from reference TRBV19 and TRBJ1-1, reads DGGITQSPKYLFRKEGQNVTLSCEQNLNHDAMYWYRQDPGQGLRLIYYSQIVNDFQKGDIAEGYSVSREKKESFPLTVTSAQKNPTAFYLCASSSRGLNAEAFFGQGTRLTVV.

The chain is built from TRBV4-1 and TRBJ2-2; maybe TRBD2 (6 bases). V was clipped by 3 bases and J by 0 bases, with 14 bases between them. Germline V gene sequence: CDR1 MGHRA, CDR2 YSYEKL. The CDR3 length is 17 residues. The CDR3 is CASSHAGLQSNTGELFF. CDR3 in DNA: TGCGCCAGCAGCCATGCGGGACTCCAGTCGAACACCGGGGAGCTGTTTTTT.

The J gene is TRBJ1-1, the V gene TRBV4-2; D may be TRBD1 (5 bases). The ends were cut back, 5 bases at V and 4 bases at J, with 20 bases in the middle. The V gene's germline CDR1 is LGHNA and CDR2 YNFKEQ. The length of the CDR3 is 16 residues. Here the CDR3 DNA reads TGTGCCAGCAGCACGCCCGGGGGGGGGATTTTCACTGAAGCTTTCTTT. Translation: CASSTPGGGIFTEAFF.

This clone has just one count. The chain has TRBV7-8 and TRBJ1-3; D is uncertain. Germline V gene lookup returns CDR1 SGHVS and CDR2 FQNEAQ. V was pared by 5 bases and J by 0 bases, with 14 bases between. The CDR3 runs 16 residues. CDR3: CASSPTGESSGNTIYF. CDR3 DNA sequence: TGTGCCAGCAGCCCGACTGGGGAGAGCTCTGGAAACACCATATATTTT.

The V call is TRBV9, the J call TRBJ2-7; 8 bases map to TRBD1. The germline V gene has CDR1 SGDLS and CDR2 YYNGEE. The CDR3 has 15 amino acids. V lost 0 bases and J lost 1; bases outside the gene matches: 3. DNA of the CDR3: TGTGCCAGCAGCGTAGGGCAGGGGGCTTCCTACGAGCAGTACTTC. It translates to CASSVGQGASYEQYF.

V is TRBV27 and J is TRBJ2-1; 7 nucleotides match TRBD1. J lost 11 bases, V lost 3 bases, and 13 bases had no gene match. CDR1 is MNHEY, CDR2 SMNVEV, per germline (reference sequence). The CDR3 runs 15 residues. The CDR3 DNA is TGTGCCAGCAGTTTGGGACCGGGACAGAGAAGGAAGCAGTTCTTC. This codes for CASSLGPGQRRKQFF.

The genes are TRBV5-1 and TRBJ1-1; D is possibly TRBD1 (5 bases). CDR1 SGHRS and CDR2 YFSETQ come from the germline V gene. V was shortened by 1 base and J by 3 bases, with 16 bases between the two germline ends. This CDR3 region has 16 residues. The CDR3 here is CASSLLQAGRDTEAFF. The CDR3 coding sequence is TGCGCCAGCAGCTTGCTTCAGGCAGGGAGGGACACTGAAGCTTTCTTT.

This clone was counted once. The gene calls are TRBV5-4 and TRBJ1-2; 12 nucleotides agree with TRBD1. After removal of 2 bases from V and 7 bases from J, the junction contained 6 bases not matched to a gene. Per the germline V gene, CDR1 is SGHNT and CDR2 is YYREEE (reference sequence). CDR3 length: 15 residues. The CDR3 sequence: CASSFPGQGASGYTF. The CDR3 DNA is TGTGCCAGCAGCTTTCCGGGACAGGGGGCGAGTGGCTACACCTTC.

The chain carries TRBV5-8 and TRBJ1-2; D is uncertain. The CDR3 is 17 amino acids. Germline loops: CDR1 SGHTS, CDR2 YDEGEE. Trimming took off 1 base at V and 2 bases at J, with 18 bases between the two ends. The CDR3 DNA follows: TGTGCCAGCAGCTTGTTTTTATATGAGGGTTCAAACTATGGCTACACCTTC. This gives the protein CASSLFLYEGSNYGYTF.

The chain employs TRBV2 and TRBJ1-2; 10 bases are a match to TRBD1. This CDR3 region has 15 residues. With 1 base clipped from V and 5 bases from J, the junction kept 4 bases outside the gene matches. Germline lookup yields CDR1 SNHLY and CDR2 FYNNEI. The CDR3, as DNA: TGTGCCAGCAGTGAAGGGGGGACAGGGGCATATGGCTACACCTTC. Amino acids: CASSEGGTGAYGYTF.

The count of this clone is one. CDR3 region: CAWRDWGSSGNTIYF. DNA of the CDR3: TGTGCCTGGAGGGACTGGGGAAGCTCTGGAAACACCATATATTTT. The chain uses TRBV30 and TRBJ1-3, with D unclear. The CDR3 is 15 amino acids. The germline V and J ends were trimmed by 3 bases and 0 bases, with 12 bases remaining between them. Germline loops: CDR1 GTSNPN, CDR2 SVGIG (reference sequence).

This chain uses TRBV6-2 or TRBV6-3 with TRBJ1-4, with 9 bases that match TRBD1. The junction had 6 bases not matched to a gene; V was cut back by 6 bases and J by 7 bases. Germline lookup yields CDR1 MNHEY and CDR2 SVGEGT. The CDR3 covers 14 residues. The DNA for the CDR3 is TGTGCCAGCAGCTCACAGGGGGCTGGTGAAAAACTGTTTTTT. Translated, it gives CASSSQGAGEKLFF.

Written as DNA, the CDR3 is TGTGCCAGCTCACCCTTGGCCCAGATAGGACAATCTAACTATGGCTACACCTTC. Its translation is CASSPLAQIGQSNYGYTF. The chain combines TRBV18 with TRBJ1-2, with D maybe TRBD1 (5 bases). The CDR3 runs to 18 residues. Germline V gene data show CDR1 as KGHSH and CDR2 as LQKENI. The V end was cut by 3 bases, the J end by 0 bases, with 20 bases between.

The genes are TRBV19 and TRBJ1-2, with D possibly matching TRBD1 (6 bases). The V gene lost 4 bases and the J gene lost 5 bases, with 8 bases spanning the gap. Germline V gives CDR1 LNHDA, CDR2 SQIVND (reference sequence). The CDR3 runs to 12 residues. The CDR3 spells CASSKDRYGYTF. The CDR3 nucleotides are TGTGCCAGTAGTAAGGACAGATATGGCTACACCTTC. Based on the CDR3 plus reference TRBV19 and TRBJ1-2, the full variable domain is DGGITQSPKYLFRKEGQNVTLSCEQNLNHDAMYWYRQDPGQGLRLIYYSQIVNDFQKGDIAEGYSVSREKKESFPLTVTSAQKNPTAFYLCASSKDRYGYTFGSGTRLTVV.

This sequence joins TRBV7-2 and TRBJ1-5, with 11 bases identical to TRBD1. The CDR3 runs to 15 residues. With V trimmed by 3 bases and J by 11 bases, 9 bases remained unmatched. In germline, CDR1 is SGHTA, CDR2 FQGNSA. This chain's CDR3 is CASSLGTGGNRAQHF. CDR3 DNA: TGTGCCAGCAGCTTGGGGACAGGGGGAAATAGGGCCCAGCATTTT.

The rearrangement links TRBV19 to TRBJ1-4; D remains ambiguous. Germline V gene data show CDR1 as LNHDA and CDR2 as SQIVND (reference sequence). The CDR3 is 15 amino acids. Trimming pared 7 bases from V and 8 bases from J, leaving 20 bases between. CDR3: CASTPSANPNEKLFF. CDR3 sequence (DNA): TGTGCCAGTACCCCATCGGCCAACCCGAACGAAAAACTGTTTTTT.

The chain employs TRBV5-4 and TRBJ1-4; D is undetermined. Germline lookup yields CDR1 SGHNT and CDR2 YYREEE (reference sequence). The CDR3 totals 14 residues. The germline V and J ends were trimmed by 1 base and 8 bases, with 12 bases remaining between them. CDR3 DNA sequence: TGTGCCAGCAGCTTGAAGCAGGCTGACGAAAAACTGTTTTTT. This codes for CASSLKQADEKLFF.

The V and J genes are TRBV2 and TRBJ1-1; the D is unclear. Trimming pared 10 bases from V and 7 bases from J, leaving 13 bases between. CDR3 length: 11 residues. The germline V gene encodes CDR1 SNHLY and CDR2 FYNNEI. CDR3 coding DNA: TGTGCCACCACTTGGTGGAGTGAAGCTTTCTTT. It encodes CATTWWSEAFF.